This T cell receptor (beta chain) was identified during a study of siplizumab effects on memory and regulatory T cells. Germline CDR1 is SGHRS and CDR2 is YFSETQ. The CDR3 length is 17 residues. V gave up 0 bases and J gave up 4 bases; unmatched junction bases: 12. TCRdb keeps only in-frame clones here, not all; method: immunoSEQ multiplex PCR. In the table there are 80,000 to 130,000 clones, roughly 94% of which are singletons. The clonotype originates from a human donor in good health. The chain couples TRBV5-1 to TRBJ1-1, with 7 bases fitting TRBD1. The material sequenced was Tregs sorted from blood. CDR3 amino acids: CASSLAWTGGAVTEAFF. The CDR3 DNA reads as TGCGCCAGCAGCTTGGCCTGGACAGGCGGGGCGGTCACTGAAGCTTTCTTT.